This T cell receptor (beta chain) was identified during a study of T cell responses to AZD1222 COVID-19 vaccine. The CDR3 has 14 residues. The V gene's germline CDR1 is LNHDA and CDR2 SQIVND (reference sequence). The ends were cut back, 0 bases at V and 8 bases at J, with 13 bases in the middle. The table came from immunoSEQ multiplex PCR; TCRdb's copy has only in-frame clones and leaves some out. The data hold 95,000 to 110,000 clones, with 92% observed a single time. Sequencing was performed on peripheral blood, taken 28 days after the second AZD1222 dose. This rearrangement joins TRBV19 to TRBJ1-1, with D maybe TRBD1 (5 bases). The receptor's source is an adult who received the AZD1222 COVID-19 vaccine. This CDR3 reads CASSIDAYSGEAFF. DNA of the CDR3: TGTGCCAGTAGTATAGATGCTTACTCAGGGGAAGCTTTCTTT.